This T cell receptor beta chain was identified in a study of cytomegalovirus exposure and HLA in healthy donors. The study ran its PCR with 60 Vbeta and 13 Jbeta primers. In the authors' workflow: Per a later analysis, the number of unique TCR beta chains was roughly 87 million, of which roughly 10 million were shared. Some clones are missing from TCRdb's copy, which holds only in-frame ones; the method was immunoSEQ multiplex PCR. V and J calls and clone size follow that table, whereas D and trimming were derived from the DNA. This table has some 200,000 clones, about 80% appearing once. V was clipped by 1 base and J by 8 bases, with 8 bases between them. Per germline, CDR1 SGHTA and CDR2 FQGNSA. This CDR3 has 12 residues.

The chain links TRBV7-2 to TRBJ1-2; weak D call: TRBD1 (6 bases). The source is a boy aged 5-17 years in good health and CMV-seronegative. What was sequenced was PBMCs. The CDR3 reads CASSLVGTGYTF. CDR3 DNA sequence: TGTGCCAGCAGCTTAGTTGGGACAGGCTACACCTTC. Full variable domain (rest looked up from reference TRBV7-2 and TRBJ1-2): GAGVSQSPSNKVTEKGKDVELRCDPISGHTALYWYRQSLGQGLEFLIYFQGNSAPDKSGLPSDRFSAERTGGSVSTLTIQRTQQEDSAVYLCASSLVGTGYTFGSGTRLTVV.